This T cell receptor beta chain is drawn from a study of CD8 T cells in Susac syndrome. Study conclusions and caveats: Acknowledgment was made by the study that its TCR sequencing and HLA analysis involved a relatively small number of individuals.

This CDR3 has 15 residues. CDR1 LGHNA and CDR2 YNFKEQ come from the germline V gene. V trimming: 4 bases; J trimming: 5 bases; junction bases outside the gene matches: 4. When the RNA was reverse transcribed, random hexamers were used with an input of roughly 0.5 to 1 ug. TCRdb called the immunoSEQ multiplex PCR reads again in MiXCR, with one record for every CDR3 protein. The data show about 130,000 distinct CDR3 sequences, 93% seen once. Worth noting for this clonotype: Its cognate antigen is unknown.

The multiple sclerosis controls, all treatment-naive patients, had relapsing-remitting disease that was stable or active. The source of this sequence is a human donor with multiple sclerosis. The sequenced material came from CD8+ T cells from PBMCs. V gene TRBV4-2 combines with J gene TRBJ2-1; 11 bases align to TRBD2. The CDR3 spells CASSRKTSGDNEQFF. CDR3 in DNA: TGTGCCAGCAGCCGAAAGACTAGCGGGGACAATGAGCAGTTCTTC.